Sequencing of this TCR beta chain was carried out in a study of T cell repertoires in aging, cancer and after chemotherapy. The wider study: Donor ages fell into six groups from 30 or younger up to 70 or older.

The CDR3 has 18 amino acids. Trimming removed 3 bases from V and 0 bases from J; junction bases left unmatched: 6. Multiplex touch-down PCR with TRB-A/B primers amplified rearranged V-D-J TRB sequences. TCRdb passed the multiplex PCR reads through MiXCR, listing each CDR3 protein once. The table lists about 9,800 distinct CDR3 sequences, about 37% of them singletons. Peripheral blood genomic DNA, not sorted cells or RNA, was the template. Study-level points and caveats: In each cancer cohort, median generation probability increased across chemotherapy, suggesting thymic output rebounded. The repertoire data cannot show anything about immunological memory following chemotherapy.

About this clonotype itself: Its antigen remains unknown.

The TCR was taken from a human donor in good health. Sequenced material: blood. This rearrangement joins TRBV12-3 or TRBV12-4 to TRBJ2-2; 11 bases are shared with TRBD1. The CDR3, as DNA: TGTGCCAGCAGTTTCCGGGACAGGGGGTCCTCGAACACCGGGGAGCTGTTTTTT. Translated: CASSFRDRGSSNTGELFF.